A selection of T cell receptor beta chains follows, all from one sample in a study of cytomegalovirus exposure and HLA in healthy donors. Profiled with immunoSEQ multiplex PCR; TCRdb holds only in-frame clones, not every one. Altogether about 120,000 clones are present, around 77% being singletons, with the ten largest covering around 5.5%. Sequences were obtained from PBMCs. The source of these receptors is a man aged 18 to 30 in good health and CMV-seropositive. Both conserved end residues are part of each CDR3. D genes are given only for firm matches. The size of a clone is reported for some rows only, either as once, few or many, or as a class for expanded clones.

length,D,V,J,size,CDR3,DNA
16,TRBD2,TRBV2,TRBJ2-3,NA,CASSPRGVPPTDTQYF,TGTGCCAGCAGCCCTCGGGGGGTCCCCCCGACAGATACGCAGTATTTT
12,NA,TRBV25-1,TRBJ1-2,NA,CASSWSGDGYTF,TGTGCCAGCAGTTGGTCCGGAGATGGCTACACCTTC
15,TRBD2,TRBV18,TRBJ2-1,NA,CASSRLAGGSNEQFF,TGTGCCAGCTCTCGACTAGCGGGGGGGAGCAATGAGCAGTTCTTC
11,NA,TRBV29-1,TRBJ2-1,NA,CSAGAGGMQFF,TGCAGCGCTGGAGCCGGAGGGATGCAGTTCTTC
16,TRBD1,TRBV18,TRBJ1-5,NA,CASTTELQGKEQPQHF,TGTGCCAGTACCACCGAGTTACAGGGGAAGGAGCAGCCCCAGCATTTT
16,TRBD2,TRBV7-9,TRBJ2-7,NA,CASSLGYPAGAYEQYF,TGTGCCAGCAGCTTGGGGTACCCAGCGGGGGCCTACGAGCAGTACTTC
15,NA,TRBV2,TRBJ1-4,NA,CAGTSQGATNEKLFF,TGTGCCGGTACCTCACAGGGTGCAACTAATGAAAAACTGTTTTTT
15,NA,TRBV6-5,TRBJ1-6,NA,CASTLRGGIDSPLHF,TGTGCCAGCACCCTGAGGGGGGGCATTGATTCACCCCTCCACTTT
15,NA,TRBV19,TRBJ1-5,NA,CASSIERYSNQPQHF,TGTGCCAGTAGTATAGAACGGTATAGCAATCAGCCCCAGCATTTT
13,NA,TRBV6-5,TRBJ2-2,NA,CASFKQATGELFF,TGTGCCAGCTTCAAGCAGGCCACCGGGGAGCTGTTTTTT
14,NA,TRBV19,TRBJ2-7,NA,CASSRLAPSYEQYF,TGTGCCAGTAGCAGATTAGCGCCTTCCTACGAGCAGTACTTC
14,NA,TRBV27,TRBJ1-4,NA,CASSFLRTNEKLFF,TGTGCCAGCAGTTTCCTCAGAACTAATGAAAAACTGTTTTTT
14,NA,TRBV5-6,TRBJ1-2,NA,CASSPPGRVYGYTF,TGTGCCAGCAGCCCCCCCGGCAGGGTCTATGGCTACACCTTC
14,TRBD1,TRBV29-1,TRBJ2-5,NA,CSTRAGTGGETQYF,TGCAGCACGCGAGCCGGGACAGGGGGGGAGACCCAGTACTTC
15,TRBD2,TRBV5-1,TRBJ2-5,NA,CASRLAVGYQETQYF,TGCGCCAGCAGACTAGCGGTTGGATACCAAGAGACCCAGTACTTC
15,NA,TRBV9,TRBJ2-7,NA,CASSVERGNSYEQYF,TGTGCCAGCAGCGTAGAAAGGGGGAACTCCTACGAGCAGTACTTC
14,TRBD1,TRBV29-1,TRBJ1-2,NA,CSVEETGGSDGYTF,TGCAGCGTGGAAGAGACAGGGGGAAGTGATGGCTACACCTTC
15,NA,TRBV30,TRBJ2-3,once,CAWTLGPGVTDTQYF,TGTGCCTGGACCCTCGGACCGGGGGTCACAGATACGCAGTATTTT
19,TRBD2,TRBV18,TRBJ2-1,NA,CASSPGVGLAASGGNEQFF,TGTGCCAGCTCACCCGGGGTTGGGCTAGCGGCCTCCGGAGGCAATGAGCAGTTCTTC
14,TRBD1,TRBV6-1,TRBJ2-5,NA,CASRRNRGQETQYF,TGTGCCAGCAGGAGAAACAGGGGGCAAGAGACCCAGTACTTC
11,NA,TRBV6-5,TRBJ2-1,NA,CASSSGPLQFF,TGTGCCAGCAGTAGCGGGCCCCTGCAGTTCTTC
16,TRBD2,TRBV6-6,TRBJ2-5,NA,CASSTRASGSYQTQYF,TGTGCCAGCAGTACTCGGGCTAGCGGATCCTACCAGACCCAGTACTTC
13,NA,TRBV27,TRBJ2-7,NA,CASGWGHTYEQYF,TGTGCCAGCGGATGGGGACATACTTACGAGCAGTACTTC
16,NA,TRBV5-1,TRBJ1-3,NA,CASSSTGTYRGNTIYF,TGCGCCAGCAGCTCTACGGGGACTTACCGAGGAAACACCATATATTTT
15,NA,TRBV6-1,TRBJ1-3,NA,CASRVGSGAGNTIYF,TGTGCCAGCAGAGTCGGATCCGGGGCTGGAAACACCATATATTTT
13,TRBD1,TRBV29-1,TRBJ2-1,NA,CSVPLQGYNEQFF,TGCAGCGTTCCTTTACAGGGGTACAATGAGCAGTTCTTC
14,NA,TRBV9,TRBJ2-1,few,CASSEGTTYNEQFF,TGTGCCAGCAGCGAAGGGACAACCTACAATGAGCAGTTCTTC
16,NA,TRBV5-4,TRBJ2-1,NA,CASSRASGSSYNEQFF,TGTGCCAGCAGCCGAGCGAGTGGGAGCTCCTACAATGAGCAGTTCTTC
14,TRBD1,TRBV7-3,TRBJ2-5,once,CASSLTGESETQYF,TGTGCCAGCAGCCTAACAGGGGAATCGGAGACCCAGTACTTC
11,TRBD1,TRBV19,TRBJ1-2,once,CASQTGEGYTF,TGTGCCAGTCAGACAGGGGAAGGCTACACCTTC
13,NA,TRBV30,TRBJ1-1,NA,CAWSVTGDTEAFF,TGTGCCTGGAGTGTAACCGGGGACACTGAAGCTTTCTTT
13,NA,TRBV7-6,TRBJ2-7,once,CASSAQASYGQYF,TGTGCCAGCAGCGCCCAGGCCTCCTACGGGCAGTACTTC
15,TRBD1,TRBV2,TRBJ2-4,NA,CASSLDRGLQNIQYF,TGTGCCAGCAGCTTGGACAGGGGGCTTCAAAACATTCAGTACTTC
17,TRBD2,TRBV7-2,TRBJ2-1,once,CASSLTPTSGVYNEQFF,TGTGCCAGCAGCTTAACCCCCACTAGCGGGGTTTACAATGAGCAGTTCTTC
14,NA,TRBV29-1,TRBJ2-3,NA,CSVDSYSSTDTQYF,TGCAGCGTCGACAGTTACTCTAGCACAGATACGCAGTATTTT
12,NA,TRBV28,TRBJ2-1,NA,CASRTPANEQFF,TGTGCCAGCAGGACTCCGGCGAATGAGCAGTTCTTC
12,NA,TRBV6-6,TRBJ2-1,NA,CASSWTKDEQFF,TGTGCCAGCAGTTGGACTAAGGATGAGCAGTTCTTC
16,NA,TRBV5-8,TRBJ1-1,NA,CASSLWGGASNTEAFF,TGTGCCAGCAGCCTATGGGGTGGGGCGTCGAACACTGAAGCTTTCTTT
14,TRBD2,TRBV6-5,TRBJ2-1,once,CASRRTSGYNEQFF,TGTGCCAGCAGAAGGACTAGCGGTTACAATGAGCAGTTCTTC
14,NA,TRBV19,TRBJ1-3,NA,CASSFSGAGNTIYF,TGTGCCAGTAGTTTCTCAGGGGCTGGAAACACCATATATTTT
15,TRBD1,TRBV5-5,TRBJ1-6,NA,CASSLRDRGDSPLHF,TGTGCCAGCAGCTTGAGGGACAGGGGCGATTCACCCCTCCACTTT
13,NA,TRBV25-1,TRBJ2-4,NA,CASSELSKNIQYF,TGTGCCAGCAGTGAACTGAGTAAAAACATTCAGTACTTC
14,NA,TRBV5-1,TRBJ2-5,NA,CASSFIPGQETQYF,TGCGCCAGCAGCTTTATCCCCGGCCAGGAAACCCAGTACTTC
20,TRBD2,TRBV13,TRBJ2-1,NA,CASSYQRTSGKSQRFDEQFF,TGTGCCAGCAGCTACCAGAGGACTAGCGGGAAGTCACAGCGTTTTGATGAGCAGTTCTTC